The T cell receptor (beta chain) under discussion was sequenced for a study of blood T cell repertoires in COVID-19. Whole-study context: PBMCs, B-cell-depleted T cells, or T cells provided the cDNA or gDNA that made up the material.

The CDR3 extends over 16 amino acids. Germline lookup yields CDR1 LGHDT and CDR2 YNNKEL (reference sequence). V was shortened by 1 base and J by 5 bases, with 14 bases between the two germline ends. In the source study's methods: Amplified reference gene primers provided the basis for estimating nucleated cell counts. The method was immunoSEQ multiplex PCR; TCRdb's version includes in-frame clones alone and lacks a portion of them. V, J and clone size derive from that table, while D and trimming were established from the DNA sequence. The table lists around 56,000 clones, about 87% of them singletons.

The sample was peripheral blood. The chain has TRBV3-1 (or the pseudogene TRBV3-2) and TRBJ1-4, with D possibly being TRBD1 (5 bases). The receptor was derived from a man aged 55 to 69 with active or convalescent COVID-19. This CDR3 reads CASSQVLRGGNEKLFF. The DNA of the CDR3 is TGTGCCAGCAGCCAAGTCTTAAGGGGTGGGAATGAAAAACTGTTTTTT.